Shown below are 9 T cell receptor beta chains from a single sample sequenced in a study of blood T cell repertoires in COVID-19. Assay: immunoSEQ multiplex PCR; the TCRdb copy retains only in-frame clones and omits some. This table holds just under 350,000 clones, approximately 82% found once. Sequences were obtained from peripheral blood. The receptors derive from a man younger than 45 with active or convalescent COVID-19.

The chain has TRBV5-8 and TRBJ1-1; possibly TRBD1 for D (5 bases). This CDR3 has 14 residues. Between the trimmed V and J ends, which lost 2 bases and 2 bases, there was a span of 10 bases. CDR1 and CDR2 from the germline V gene are SGHTS and YDEGEE. The CDR3 here is CASSLGAINTEAFF. CDR3 DNA: TGTGCCAGCAGCTTAGGGGCGATAAACACTGAAGCTTTCTTT. The full variable domain, rest sourced from reference TRBV5-8 and TRBJ1-1, is EAGVTQSPTHLIKTRGQQATLRCSPISGHTSVYWYQQALGLGLQFLLWYDEGEERNRGNFPPRFSGRQFPNYSSELNVNALELEDSALYLCASSLGAINTEAFFGQGTRLTVV.

CDR3 DNA sequence: TGTGCCAGCAGCTGGCACAGCTCTAATGAAAAACTGTTTTTT. Protein: CASSWHSSNEKLFF. The rearrangement links TRBV11-3 to TRBJ1-4; D not certain. The CDR3 runs to 14 residues. CDR1 SGHNT and CDR2 YENEEA come from the germline V gene. Trimming shortened V by 4 bases and J by 3 bases, and 9 bases separated the two germline ends.

V gene TRBV9 combines with J gene TRBJ1-3, with TRBD1 as a possible D gene (5 bases). V was pared by 4 bases and J by 2 bases, with 13 bases between. Germline V gene data show CDR1 as SGDLS and CDR2 as YYNGEE. The CDR3 spans 15 residues. Here the CDR3 reads CASSPRRVTGNTIYF. The CDR3 region has the DNA TGTGCCAGCAGCCCCCGCAGGGTGACTGGAAACACCATATATTTT.

The chain is built from TRBV5-4 and TRBJ2-1; 10 bases are a match to TRBD1. The CDR3 is made up of 16 amino acids. V lost 5 bases, J lost 2 bases, and 7 bases stayed unmatched. Germline V gives CDR1 SGHNT, CDR2 YYREEE (reference sequence). CDR3 in DNA: TGTGCCAGCAGGGGTGGGGGGACAGGGGCCTACAATGAGCAGTTCTTC. Amino acid sequence: CASRGGGTGAYNEQFF.

The chain couples TRBV4-1 to TRBJ2-7; a possible D gene is TRBD1 (6 bases). CDR3 size: 14 residues. Deletions cut 3 bases from V and 2 bases from J, with 11 bases between. Germline-derived CDR1 and CDR2 are MGHRA and YSYEKL. Here the CDR3 DNA reads TGCGCCAGCAGCCAGATTGGGGACACCTACGAGCAGTACTTC. Its protein product is CASSQIGDTYEQYF.

About this clone itself: The sample carries other DNA sequences with the same CDR3. The chain is built from TRBV30 and TRBJ2-7, with a weak D call TRBD1 (5 bases). CDR1 and CDR2 from the germline V gene are GTSNPN and SVGIG (reference sequence). V lost 4 bases and J lost 3, with 7 bases in between. The CDR3 loop spans 11 amino acids. As DNA, the CDR3 is TGTGCCTGGACCCAGGGCTACGAGCAGTACTTC. Its translation: CAWTQGYEQYF.

J is TRBJ2-7 and V is TRBV7-2, with D possibly being TRBD1 (6 bases). V shed 4 bases and J shed 3 bases, with 13 bases lying between them. The CDR3 is made up of 14 amino acids. Germline assignment: CDR1 SGHTA and CDR2 FQGNSA. For the CDR3, the DNA is TGTGCCAGCAGCTGGCCCGGGACAAGCTACGAGCAGTACTTC. It specifies CASSWPGTSYEQYF.

The chain is built from TRBV7-7 and TRBJ2-5; perhaps TRBD2 as D (6 bases). Germline CDR1 SSHAT, CDR2 FNYEAQ (reference sequence). CDR3 length: 17 residues. V lost 1 base and J 5 bases, leaving 20 bases between the germline ends. Here the CDR3 reads CASSLVGAGQSTETQYF. For the CDR3, the DNA is TGTGCCAGCAGCTTAGTTGGGGCGGGGCAGTCTACGGAGACCCAGTACTTC.

CDR3 coding DNA: TGTGCCAGCAGCGGCCCCGGGACTGAGGCGACCCAGTACTTC. Translated: CASSGPGTEATQYF. The J gene is TRBJ2-5, the V gene TRBV7-2; maybe TRBD2 (6 bases). CDR3 length: 14 residues. In germline, CDR1 is SGHTA, CDR2 FQGNSA. V was trimmed by 5 bases and J by 7 bases, leaving 17 bases between them.